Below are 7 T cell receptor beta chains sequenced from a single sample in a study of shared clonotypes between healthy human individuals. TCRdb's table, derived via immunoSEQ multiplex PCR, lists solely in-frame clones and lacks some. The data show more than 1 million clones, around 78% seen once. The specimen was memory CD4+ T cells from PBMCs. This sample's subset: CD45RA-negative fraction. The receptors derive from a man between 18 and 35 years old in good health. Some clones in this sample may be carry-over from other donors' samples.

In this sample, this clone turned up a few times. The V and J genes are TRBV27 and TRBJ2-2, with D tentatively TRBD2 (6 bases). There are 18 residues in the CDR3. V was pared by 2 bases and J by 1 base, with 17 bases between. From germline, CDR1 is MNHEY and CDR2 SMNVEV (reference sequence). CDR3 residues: CASSLRVMGGVNTGELFF. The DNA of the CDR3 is TGTGCCAGCAGTTTACGAGTTATGGGCGGGGTGAACACCGGGGAGCTGTTTTTT.

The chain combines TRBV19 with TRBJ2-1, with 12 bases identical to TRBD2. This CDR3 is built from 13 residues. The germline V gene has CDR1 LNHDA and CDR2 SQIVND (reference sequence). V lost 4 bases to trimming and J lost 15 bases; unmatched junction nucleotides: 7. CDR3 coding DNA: TGTGCCAGTAGTACGCTAGCGGGAGGGTCATGGTTCTTC. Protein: CASSTLAGGSWFF.

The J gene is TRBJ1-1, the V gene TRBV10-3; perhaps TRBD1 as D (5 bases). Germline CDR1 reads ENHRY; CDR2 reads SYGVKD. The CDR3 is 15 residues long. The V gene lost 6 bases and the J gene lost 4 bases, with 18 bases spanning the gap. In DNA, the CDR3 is TGTGCCATCAGGACGGACACCGGGGTGACCACTGAAGCTTTCTTT. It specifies CAIRTDTGVTTEAFF.

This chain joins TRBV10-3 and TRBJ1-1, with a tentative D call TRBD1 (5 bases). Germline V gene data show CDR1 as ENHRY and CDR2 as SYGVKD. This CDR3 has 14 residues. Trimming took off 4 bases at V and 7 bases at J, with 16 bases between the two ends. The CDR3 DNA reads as TGTGCCATCAGTGGCCGGTGGGACCCGGGTGAAGCTTTCTTT. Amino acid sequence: CAISGRWDPGEAFF.

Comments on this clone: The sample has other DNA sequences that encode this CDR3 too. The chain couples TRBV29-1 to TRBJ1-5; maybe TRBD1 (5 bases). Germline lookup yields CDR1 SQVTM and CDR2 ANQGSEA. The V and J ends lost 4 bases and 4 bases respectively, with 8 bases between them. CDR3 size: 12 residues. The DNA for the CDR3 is TGCAGCGTTGCAGGGTCAAATCAGCCCCAGCATTTT. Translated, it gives CSVAGSNQPQHF.

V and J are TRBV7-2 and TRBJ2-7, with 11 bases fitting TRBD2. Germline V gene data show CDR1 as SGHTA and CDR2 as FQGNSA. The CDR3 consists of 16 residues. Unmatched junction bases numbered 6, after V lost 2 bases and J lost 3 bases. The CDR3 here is CASSLTSGSMLYEQYF. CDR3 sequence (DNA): TGTGCCAGCAGCTTAACTAGCGGGAGTATGCTCTACGAGCAGTACTTC.

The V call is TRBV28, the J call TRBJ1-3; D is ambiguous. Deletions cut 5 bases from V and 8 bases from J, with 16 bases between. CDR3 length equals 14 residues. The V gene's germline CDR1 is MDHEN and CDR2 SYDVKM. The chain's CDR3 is CASSPQINRHTIYF. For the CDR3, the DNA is TGTGCCAGCAGTCCGCAAATAAATCGCCACACCATATATTTT.